Sequencing of this T cell receptor (beta chain) was carried out in a study of control samples from healthy donors and cancer patients. Germline loops: CDR1 KGHSH, CDR2 LQKENI. This CDR3 region has 17 residues. Trimming cost V 0 bases and J 0 bases; bases outside gene matches: 5. The table came from immunoSEQ multiplex PCR; TCRdb's copy has only in-frame clones and leaves some out. The table shows over 150,000 clones, with about 94% occurring only once. Source material: blood. The genes are TRBV18 and TRBJ2-4, with 7 bases matching TRBD1. The sequence was obtained from a man aged 40-49 years in good health. In DNA, the CDR3 is TGTGCCAGCTCACCACCGGGGACAGTCCTAGCCAAAAACATTCAGTACTTC. Its translation is CASSPPGTVLAKNIQYF.